Shown below are 19 T cell receptor beta chains from a single sample sequenced in a study of vaccination effects on CD4 cells after COVID-19 (dated by TCRdb to 2021 to 2024). These TCRs' antigens remain unknown. The library was built by means of the immunoSEQ multiplex PCR assay. TCRdb took over this immuneACCESS table, retaining in-frame rearrangements with V and J assigned. Such tables are incomplete; in checked studies, under half of the missing clones stem from an unresolved V gene, and the remainder is unexplained. Counted in this sample were 20,000 to 25,000 clones; roughly 80% of them appeared once. Together, the top ten hold 30% to 45% of the sample. In the ViraFEST assay, PBMC were stimulated with viral peptide pools, and TCR sequencing was then used to find antigen-specific CD4+ T cell clonotypes based on their expansion. After around eleven days of culture, CD4+ T cells were isolated with the EasySep CD4+ T cell isolation kit. Convalescent patients had PCR-confirmed SARS-CoV-2 infection between March and December 2020, before Alpha, Beta and Delta variants emerged in the United States.

The sequenced sample was CD4+ T cells from PBMCs cultured with a peptide pool, obtained before COVID-19 vaccination. Source of these receptors: a human donor who had a prior SARS-CoV-2 infection.

In its sample, this clone was seen once. The CDR3: CASSSLAGDTGELFF. CDR3 DNA sequence: TGCGCCAGCAGCTCACTAGCGGGTGACACCGGGGAGCTGTTTTTT. The chain combines TRBV5-1 with TRBJ2-2; 9 bases fit TRBD2. CDR3 size: 15 residues. V was pared by 3 bases and J by 3 bases, with 3 bases of the junction left unmatched. Germline V gives CDR1 SGHRS, CDR2 YFSETQ.

The table lists this clone with a few counts. The genes are TRBV10-3 and TRBJ1-2; the match to TRBD1 covers 7 bases. The J segment lost 2 bases and the V segment lost 7 bases, leaving 7 bases of the junction unmatched. Germline V CDR1 and CDR2: ENHRY, SYGVKD. This CDR3 has 14 residues. The CDR3 is CAIMGTDSNYGYTF. CDR3 nucleotide sequence: TGTGCCATCATGGGGACAGATTCCAACTATGGCTACACCTTC.

V gene TRBV18 combines with J gene TRBJ2-7; possible D gene TRBD1, 6 bases. The CDR3 loop spans 14 amino acids. Per germline, CDR1 KGHSH and CDR2 LQKENI. Trimming took off 3 bases at V and 1 base at J, with 10 bases between the two ends. DNA of the CDR3: TGTGCCAGCTCACCGGAAGGACAGTCCTACGAGCAGTACTTC. Translation gives CASSPEGQSYEQYF.

This clone was seen a handful of times. The V and J genes are TRBV6-6 and TRBJ1-5; D unclear. V was cut by 6 bases and J by 7 bases, with 13 bases left in between. The CDR3 extends over 13 amino acids. Germline CDR1 reads MNHNY; CDR2 reads SVGAGI (reference sequence). CDR3 sequence reads: CASSSGSGQPQHF. The CDR3 DNA reads TGTGCCAGCAGCTCAGGTTCCGGGCAGCCCCAGCATTTT.

This clone occurred a few times. This rearrangement joins TRBV19 to TRBJ1-2; TRBD1 matches 8 bases. The length of the CDR3 is 15 residues. V was clipped by 4 bases and J by 8 bases; unmatched bases: 12. Germline V gives CDR1 LNHDA, CDR2 SQIVND (reference sequence). CDR3 amino acids: CASSTPGQGAPGYTF. The CDR3 nucleotides read TGTGCCAGTAGTACCCCTGGGCAGGGGGCGCCGGGCTACACCTTC. Together with reference TRBV19 and TRBJ1-2, the CDR3 gives the full variable domain: DGGITQSPKYLFRKEGQNVTLSCEQNLNHDAMYWYRQDPGQGLRLIYYSQIVNDFQKGDIAEGYSVSREKKESFPLTVTSAQKNPTAFYLCASSTPGQGAPGYTFGSGTRLTVV.

This CDR3 reads CASSLVARGGTQYF. CDR3 in DNA: TGTGCCAGCAGCTTAGTAGCCAGGGGAGGGACGCAGTATTTT. This rearrangement joins TRBV7-9 to TRBJ2-3, with D tentatively TRBD2 (7 bases). The germline V gene has CDR1 SEHNR and CDR2 FQNEAQ (reference sequence). V dropped 1 base and J dropped 9 bases, with 14 bases sitting between them. The CDR3 totals 14 residues.

The rearrangement joins TRBV6-5 to TRBJ1-5, with D tentatively TRBD1 (5 bases). With 7 bases removed from V and 7 bases from J, the gap between germline ends came to 17 bases. The CDR3 contains 14 residues. CDR1 is MNHEY, CDR2 SVGAGI, per germline. The CDR3 is CASNREGREQPQHF. DNA of the CDR3: TGTGCCAGCAACCGCGAGGGGCGCGAACAGCCCCAGCATTTT.

The V call is TRBV2, the J call TRBJ1-1, with D uncertain. This CDR3 comprises 14 residues. The V and J ends lost 1 base and 3 bases respectively, with 9 bases between them. CDR1 is SNHLY, CDR2 FYNNEI, per germline. The CDR3 DNA follows: TGTGCCAGCAGTGAAGGAGGGTTTGACACTGAAGCTTTCTTT. This encodes CASSEGGFDTEAFF.

This clone was picked up a small number of times. A junction boundary mismatches the germline segment, possibly from a read error. The chain joins TRBV18 to TRBJ2-7; D may be TRBD1 or TRBD2 (5 bases each). Germline loops: CDR1 KGHSH, CDR2 LQKENI. This CDR3 is 17 amino acids long. This chain's CDR3 is CASSPGTPGWGSSEQYF. For the CDR3, the DNA is TGTGCCAGCTCACCCGGGACGCCGGGCTGGGGTTCCTCCGAGCAGTACTTC.

The chain combines TRBV12-3 or TRBV12-4 with TRBJ1-1; 12 nucleotides align to TRBD1. The CDR3 contains 13 residues. V lost 7 bases, J lost 11 bases, and 8 bases stayed unmatched. The CDR3 nucleotides read TGTGCCAGCACCGGGACAGGGGGCCGTGAGGCTTTCTTT. It is translated as CASTGTGGREAFF.

The chain uses TRBV7-2 and TRBJ2-3; D is perhaps TRBD2 (5 bases). Trimming left V 3 bases short and J 9 bases short, with 10 bases between. Germline CDR1 and CDR2: SGHTA and FQGNSA. The CDR3 totals 12 residues. The CDR3 region is CASSFEGATQYF. As DNA, the CDR3 is TGTGCCAGCAGCTTTGAGGGAGCGACGCAGTATTTT.

The chain links TRBV5-6 to TRBJ2-7; TRBD1 agrees at 7 bases. CDR3 size: 14 residues. V dropped 0 bases and J dropped 9; count of bases not matched to a gene: 9. Germline V CDR1 and CDR2: SGHDT, YYEEEE. The CDR3 DNA sequence: TGTGCCAGCAGCTTGGTATCGGCCAGGGGGATGCAGTACTTC. Amino acids: CASSLVSARGMQYF.

This clone was counted only a few times. The chain couples TRBV6-4 to TRBJ1-2; D gene ambiguous. The V gene lost 9 bases and the J gene lost 12 bases, with 8 bases spanning the gap. CDR3 length equals 8 residues. CDR1 and CDR2 from the germline V gene are MRHNA and SNTAGT. DNA for the CDR3: TGTGCCAGGGCCCTAAACACCTTC. This codes for CARALNTF.

The CDR3 is CASSLFTSSETQYF. In nucleotides, the CDR3 is TGTGCCAGCAGTTTATTTACTAGCTCGGAGACCCAGTACTTC. The V gene is TRBV27, the J gene TRBJ2-5, with a possible D match to TRBD2 (6 bases). This CDR3 is built from 14 residues. V was trimmed by 1 base and J by 5 bases, leaving 11 bases between them. Germline CDR1 reads MNHEY; CDR2 reads SMNVEV (reference sequence).

The chain carries TRBV5-1 and TRBJ2-7; no definite D call. Trimming removed 4 bases from V and 7 bases from J, with 15 bases in between. Germline V gene sequence: CDR1 SGHRS, CDR2 YFSETQ. This CDR3 comprises 13 residues. This CDR3 is CASSTTPSEEQYF. The DNA of the CDR3 is TGCGCCAGCAGCACTACCCCGTCTGAGGAGCAGTACTTC.

This clone was detected once. The chain carries TRBV10-3 and TRBJ1-5, with D hard to call. This CDR3 has 16 amino acids. The V gene's germline CDR1 is ENHRY and CDR2 SYGVKD. The V and J ends lost 0 bases and 2 bases respectively, with 11 bases between them. For the CDR3, the DNA is TGTGCCATCAGTGAGTCTACATCCCTTGGCAATCAGCCCCAGCATTTT. Translated: CAISESTSLGNQPQHF.

The chain recombines TRBV27 with TRBJ2-3, with TRBD2 matching 8 bases. In germline, CDR1 is MNHEY, CDR2 SMNVEV (reference sequence). J lost 2 bases, V lost 5 bases, and 9 bases had no gene match. This CDR3 region has 16 residues. The CDR3 region has the DNA TGTGCCAGCAGTCTAACACCACTAGCGGTCACAGATACGCAGTATTTT. Amino acids: CASSLTPLAVTDTQYF.

The chain joins TRBV6-5 to TRBJ1-4, with no clear D. V was trimmed by 0 bases and J by 7 bases, leaving 9 bases between them. CDR3 length: 14 amino acids. From germline, CDR1 is MNHEY and CDR2 SVGAGI. The CDR3 sequence: CASSYSRGSEKLFF. CDR3 nucleotides: TGTGCCAGCAGTTACTCCCGGGGTAGTGAAAAACTGTTTTTT.

The chain carries TRBV9 and TRBJ2-1; a weak D match, TRBD2 (6 bases). The CDR3 runs 16 residues. Germline V gene lookup returns CDR1 SGDLS and CDR2 YYNGEE. V gave up 1 base and J gave up 1 base, with 12 bases separating them. The CDR3 is CASSVRGSISYNEQFF. Written as DNA, the CDR3 is TGTGCCAGCAGCGTACGGGGGTCTATTTCCTACAATGAGCAGTTCTTC.